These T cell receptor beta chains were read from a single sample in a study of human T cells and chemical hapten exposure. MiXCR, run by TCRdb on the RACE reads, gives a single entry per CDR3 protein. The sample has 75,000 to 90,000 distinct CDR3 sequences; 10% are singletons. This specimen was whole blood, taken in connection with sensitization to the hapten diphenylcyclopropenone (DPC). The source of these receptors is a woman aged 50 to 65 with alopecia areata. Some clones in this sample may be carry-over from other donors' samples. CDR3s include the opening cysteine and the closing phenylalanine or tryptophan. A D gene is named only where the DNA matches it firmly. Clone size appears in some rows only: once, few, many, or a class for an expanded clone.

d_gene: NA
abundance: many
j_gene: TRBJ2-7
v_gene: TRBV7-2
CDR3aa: CASSFFNEQYF
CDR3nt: TGTGCCAGCAGCTTTTTCAACGAGCAGTACTTC

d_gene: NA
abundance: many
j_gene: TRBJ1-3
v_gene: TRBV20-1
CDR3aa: CSARDFGSSGNTIYF
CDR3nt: TGCAGTGCTAGAGATTTCGGGAGCTCTGGAAACACCATATATTTT

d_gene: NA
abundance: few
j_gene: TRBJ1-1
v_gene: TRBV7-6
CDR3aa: CASSLVGRPKNTEAFF
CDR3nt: TGTGCCAGCAGCTTAGTCGGTCGACCTAAGAACACTGAAGCTTTCTTT

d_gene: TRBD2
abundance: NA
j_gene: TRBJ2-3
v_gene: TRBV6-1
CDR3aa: CASSPSGGAVDTQYF
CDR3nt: TGTGCCAGCAGCCCGAGCGGGGGGGCCGTAGATACGCAGTATTTT

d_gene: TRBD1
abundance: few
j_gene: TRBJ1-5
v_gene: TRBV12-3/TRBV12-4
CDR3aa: CAGPDRGGEIYQPQHF
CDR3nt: TGTGCCGGACCAGACAGAGGGGGCGAAATATATCAGCCCCAGCATTTT

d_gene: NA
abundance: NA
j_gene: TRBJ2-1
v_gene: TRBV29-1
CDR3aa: CSVASRLEGGNEQFF
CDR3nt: TGCAGCGTCGCCTCGCGACTAGAGGGAGGCAATGAGCAGTTCTTC

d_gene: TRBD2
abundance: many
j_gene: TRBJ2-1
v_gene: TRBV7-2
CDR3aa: CASSVTSGLSYNEQFF
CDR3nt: TGTGCCAGCAGCGTTACTAGCGGACTCTCCTACAATGAGCAGTTCTTC

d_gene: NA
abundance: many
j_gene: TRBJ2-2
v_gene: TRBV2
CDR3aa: CASSGGANTGELFF
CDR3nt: TGTGCCAGCAGTGGGGGAGCGAACACCGGGGAGCTGTTTTTT

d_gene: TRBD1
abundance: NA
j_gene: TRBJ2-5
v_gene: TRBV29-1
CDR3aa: CSQTRAGAGGTQYF
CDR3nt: TGCAGCCAAACTCGGGCAGGGGCAGGGGGGACCCAGTACTTC

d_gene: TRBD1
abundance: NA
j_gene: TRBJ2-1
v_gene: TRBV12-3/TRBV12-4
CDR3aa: CASSPRDRVIGEQFF
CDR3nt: TGTGCCAGCAGTCCCCGGGACAGGGTAATTGGTGAGCAGTTCTTC

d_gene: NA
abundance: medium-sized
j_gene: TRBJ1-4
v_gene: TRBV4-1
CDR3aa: CASSQDWIGTNEKLFF
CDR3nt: TGCGCCAGCAGCCAAGATTGGATTGGAACTAATGAAAAACTGTTTTTT

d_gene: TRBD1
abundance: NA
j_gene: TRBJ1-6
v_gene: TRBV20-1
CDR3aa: CSAKDRDRHNSDNSPLHF
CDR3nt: TGCAGTGCCAAAGACCGGGACAGGCACAATTCGGATAATTCACCCCTCCACTTT

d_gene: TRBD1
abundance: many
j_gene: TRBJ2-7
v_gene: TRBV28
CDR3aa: CASSSPGDRGYYEQYF
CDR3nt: TGTGCCAGCAGTAGCCCTGGGGACAGGGGCTATTACGAGCAGTACTTC

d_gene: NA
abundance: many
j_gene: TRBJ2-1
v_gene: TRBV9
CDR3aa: CASSVGVGNSYNEQFF
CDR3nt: TGTGCCAGCAGCGTAGGGGTGGGCAACTCCTACAATGAGCAGTTCTTC

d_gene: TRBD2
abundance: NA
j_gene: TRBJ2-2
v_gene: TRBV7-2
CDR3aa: CASSRLLAGVTGGELFF
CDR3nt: TGTGCCAGCAGCCGCCTACTAGCGGGCGTTACTGGCGGGGAGCTGTTTTTT

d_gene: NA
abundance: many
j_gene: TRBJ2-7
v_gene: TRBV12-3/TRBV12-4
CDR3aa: CASSLAPDSYEQYF
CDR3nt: TGTGCCAGCAGTTTAGCGCCGGACAGCTACGAGCAGTACTTC

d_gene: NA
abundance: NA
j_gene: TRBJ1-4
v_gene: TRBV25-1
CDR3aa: CASSGPGRQEKLFF
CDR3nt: TGTGCCAGCAGTGGACCAGGGAGGCAGGAAAAACTGTTTTTT

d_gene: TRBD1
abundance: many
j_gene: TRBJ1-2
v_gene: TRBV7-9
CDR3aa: CASSAHAGTGGFYGYTF
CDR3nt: TGTGCCAGCAGCGCCCACGCCGGGACAGGGGGCTTTTATGGCTACACCTTC

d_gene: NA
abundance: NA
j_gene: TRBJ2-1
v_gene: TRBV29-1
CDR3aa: CSVDRAGIYNEQFF
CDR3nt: TGCAGCGTTGACAGGGCGGGGATATACAATGAGCAGTTCTTC

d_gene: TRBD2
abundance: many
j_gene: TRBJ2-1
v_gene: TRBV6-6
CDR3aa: CASSYVAGGPSYNEQFF
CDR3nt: TGTGCCAGCAGTTACGTAGCGGGAGGGCCCTCCTACAATGAGCAGTTCTTC

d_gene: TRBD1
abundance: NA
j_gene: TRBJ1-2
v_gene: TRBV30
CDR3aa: CAWGDRDHGYTF
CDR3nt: TGTGCCTGGGGGGACAGGGATCATGGCTACACCTTC

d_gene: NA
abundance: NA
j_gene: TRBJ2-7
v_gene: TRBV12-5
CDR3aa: CASGLLPEQYF
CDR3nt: TGTGCTAGTGGCCTTCTCCCTGAGCAGTACTTC

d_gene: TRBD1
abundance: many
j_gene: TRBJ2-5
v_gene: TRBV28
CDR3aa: CASRDRGLETQYF
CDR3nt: TGTGCCTCCCGGGACAGGGGACTAGAGACCCAGTACTTC

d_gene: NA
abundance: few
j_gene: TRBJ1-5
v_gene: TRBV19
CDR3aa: CASSISQGYQDQPQHF
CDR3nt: TGTGCCAGTAGTATATCCCAAGGGTATCAGGATCAGCCCCAGCATTTT

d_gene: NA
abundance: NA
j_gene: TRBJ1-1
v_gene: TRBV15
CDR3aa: CATSRAGRVTEAFF
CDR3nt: TGTGCCACCAGCAGAGCTGGGCGCGTCACTGAAGCTTTCTTT

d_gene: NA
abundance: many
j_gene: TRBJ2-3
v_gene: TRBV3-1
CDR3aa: CASSSEGGPDTQYF
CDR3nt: TGTGCCAGCAGCTCCGAGGGGGGGCCAGATACGCAGTATTTT

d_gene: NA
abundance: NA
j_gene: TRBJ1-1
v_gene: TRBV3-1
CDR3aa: CASSQPGGEAFF
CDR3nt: TGTGCCAGCAGCCAACCGGGCGGGGAAGCTTTCTTT

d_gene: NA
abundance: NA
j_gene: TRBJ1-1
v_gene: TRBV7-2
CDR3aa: CASSPRTGLNLNTEAFF
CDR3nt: TGTGCCAGCAGCCCCCGTACAGGGCTTAATCTCAACACTGAAGCTTTCTTT

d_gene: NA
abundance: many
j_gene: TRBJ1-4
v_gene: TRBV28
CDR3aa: CASSPILRDKLFF
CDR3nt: TGTGCCAGCAGTCCAATACTGCGGGACAAACTGTTTTTT

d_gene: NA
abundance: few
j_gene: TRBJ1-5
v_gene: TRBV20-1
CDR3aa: CSARRGASNQPQHF
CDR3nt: TGCAGTGCCCGTCGGGGGGCTAGCAATCAGCCCCAGCATTTT